This T cell receptor (beta chain) was identified in a study of T-cell reconstitution after alpha-beta-depleted transplantation in children. Germline loops: CDR1 SGHRS, CDR2 YFSETQ. V dropped 5 bases and J dropped 14; count of bases not matched to a gene: 17. This CDR3 has 15 residues. TCRbeta library preparation incorporated unique molecular identifiers. From the PCR reads, TCRdb called clonotypes with MiXCR, one entry per CDR3 protein. The table lists approximately 590,000 distinct CDR3 sequences, 10% of them singletons. The sample was PBMCs from the stem cell graft donor, taken from the stem cell graft. The V gene is TRBV5-1, the J gene TRBJ2-1, with 9 bases that match TRBD2. The source of this sequence is a human donor who donated a stem cell graft to a child with acute myeloid leukemia. The CDR3 loop reads CASSETLAGISREFF. CDR3 bases: TGCGCCAGCAGTGAAACCCTAGCGGGAATTAGTCGGGAGTTCTTC.